Listed here are 11 T cell receptor beta chains from one sample, sequenced in a study of control samples from healthy donors and cancer patients. TCRdb's table, derived via immunoSEQ multiplex PCR, lists solely in-frame clones and lacks some. The sample includes 100,000 to 150,000 clones, roughly 90% of them seen just once. The source material was blood. The receptors stem from a man aged 50-60 years in good health.

This sequence joins TRBV18 and TRBJ2-2; 10 bases are a match to TRBD1. CDR3 length: 15 amino acids. Trimming at V came to 3 bases and at J to 4 bases, leaving 2 bases not matched to a gene. Germline CDR1 and CDR2: KGHSH and LQKENI. The CDR3, as DNA: TGTGCCAGCTCACCCAGACAGGGGGCCACCGGGGAGCTGTTTTTT. It specifies CASSPRQGATGELFF.

The J gene is TRBJ2-1, the V gene TRBV11-3; 9 bases map to TRBD1. The CDR3 runs to 16 residues. Per the germline V gene, CDR1 is SGHNT and CDR2 is YENEEA. Losses at the gene ends were 1 base for V and 5 bases for J; bases not matched to a gene: 6. The CDR3 spells CASSLGDRVHDNEQFF. The CDR3 DNA is TGTGCCAGCAGCTTAGGGGACAGGGTACACGACAATGAGCAGTTCTTC. Drawing the rest from reference TRBV11-3 and TRBJ2-1, the complete variable domain is EAGVVQSPRYKIIEKKQPVAFWCNPISGHNTLYWYLQNLGQGPELLIRYENEEAVDDSQLPKDRFSAERLKGVDSTLKIQPAELGDSAVYLCASSLGDRVHDNEQFFGPGTRLTVL.

The chain uses TRBV4-3 and TRBJ1-2; D is unclear. This CDR3 contains 13 residues. Germline CDR1 is LGHNA and CDR2 is YSLEER. Trimming removed 4 bases at V and 4 bases at J, with 10 bases between. The CDR3 loop is CASSPGGGYGYTF. The DNA for the CDR3 is TGCGCCAGCAGCCCCGGAGGAGGCTATGGCTACACCTTC.

CDR3 loop: CASSYSPRWWGGDHSDTQYF. DNA for the CDR3: TGTGCCAGCAGTTACTCGCCCCGGTGGTGGGGCGGAGATCATTCAGATACGCAGTATTTT. The chain employs TRBV6-2 or TRBV6-3 and TRBJ2-3; perhaps TRBD1 as D (5 bases). This CDR3 has 20 residues. Trimming took 0 bases from V and 4 from J, leaving 26 bases between them. Germline V gene lookup returns CDR1 MNHEY and CDR2 SVGEGT.

The genes are TRBV19 and TRBJ2-7; 7 bases are a match to TRBD2. The CDR3 runs 12 residues. CDR1 is LNHDA and CDR2 is SQIVND in the germline V gene (reference sequence). V lost 6 bases to trimming and J lost 6 bases; unmatched junction nucleotides: 5. For the CDR3, the DNA is TGTGCCAGTAGCTTGGGCGGGGGCGAGCAGTACTTC. Translated, it gives CASSLGGGEQYF.

The rearrangement uses TRBV5-1 and TRBJ2-2; unclear D gene. The CDR3 is 14 residues long. The germline gives CDR1 SGHRS, CDR2 YFSETQ. Between the trimmed V and J ends, which lost 4 bases and 1 base, there was a span of 8 bases. CDR3 sequence reads: CASSPRQNTGELFF. The CDR3 DNA is TGCGCCAGCAGCCCGCGACAGAACACCGGGGAGCTGTTTTTT.

This chain joins TRBV2 and TRBJ1-5; D is uncertain. Germline-derived CDR1 and CDR2 are SNHLY and FYNNEI. The CDR3 is made up of 18 amino acids. The germline V and J ends were trimmed by 4 bases and 0 bases, with 19 bases remaining between them. The CDR3 is CASSGGAGPLYSNQPQHF. CDR3 sequence (DNA): TGTGCCAGCAGTGGTGGCGCAGGACCGTTATATAGCAATCAGCCCCAGCATTTT.

This chain links TRBV12-5 with TRBJ1-5; D uncertain. Between the trimmed V and J ends, which lost 0 bases and 6 bases, there was a span of 9 bases. This CDR3 spans 14 amino acids. Germline CDR1 and CDR2: LGHNT and FRNRAP. The chain's CDR3 is CASGLVKGPQPQHF. CDR3 DNA: TGTGCTAGTGGTTTGGTGAAAGGACCTCAGCCCCAGCATTTT.

This rearrangement joins TRBV7-8 to TRBJ1-2; TRBD1 matches 11 bases. CDR3 length: 15 residues. The V and J ends lost 4 bases and 8 bases, in that order; junction bases with no gene match: 9. Germline lookup yields CDR1 SGHVS and CDR2 FQNEAQ. The CDR3 region is CASSSINRDRGGYTF. CDR3 nucleotide sequence: TGTGCCAGCAGCTCGATAAACCGGGACAGGGGGGGCTACACCTTC.

This rearrangement joins TRBV6-5 to TRBJ1-1; a possible D gene is TRBD1 (6 bases). From germline, CDR1 is MNHEY and CDR2 SVGAGI. With 4 bases removed from V and 5 bases from J, the gap between germline ends came to 17 bases. The CDR3 length is 15 residues. In nucleotides, the CDR3 is TGTGCCAGCAGTTTCAAAGAGACAGGCTTGACTGAAGCTTTCTTT. This encodes CASSFKETGLTEAFF.

The rearrangement links TRBV30 to TRBJ2-3; TRBD2 is a possible D gene (6 bases). This CDR3 region has 20 residues. V was clipped by 4 bases and J by 0 bases, with 29 bases between them. Germline V lookup: CDR1 GTSNPN, CDR2 SVGIG (reference sequence). This chain's CDR3 is CAWTPRPYQRGEASTDTQYF. The CDR3 region has the DNA TGTGCCTGGACCCCCCGCCCCTACCAACGAGGGGAGGCGAGCACAGATACGCAGTATTTT.